This paragraph covers one T cell receptor beta chain sequence. Its antigen is as yet unknown. Per germline, CDR1 SGHTA and CDR2 FQGNSA. Losses at the gene ends were 4 bases for V and 5 bases for J; bases not matched to a gene: 10. The CDR3 is 16 amino acids. Oncomine TCR Beta short-read sequencing was applied to DNA from cultured CD4+ T cells. CD4+ T cells were cultured, and genomic DNA was extracted from them. TCRdb ran MiXCR on the PCR reads and lists one entry per CDR3 protein. The sample shows some 9,000 distinct CDR3 sequences, 45% to 65% of them seen only once. Indicated treatment: approximately nine-day PBMC culture with coronavirus spike peptide pools or control peptides (ViraFEST assay). Culture of 2 million to 2.5 million PBMCs per well took place with 7.5 to 10 IU/ml IL-2 and roughly 9.5 ug/ml peptide pools. The data belong to a study of vaccination and CD4 T cells after COVID-19.

What was sequenced was CD4+ T cells from blood, cultured in vitro. The chain joins TRBV7-2 to TRBJ2-5, with TRBD1 identical over 10 bases. The receptor's source is a human donor who had recovered from COVID-19. The CDR3 sequence: CASSYRQGATGETQYF. The CDR3 DNA reads as TGTGCCAGCAGCTACCGACAGGGGGCGACGGGGGAGACCCAGTACTTC.